This entry describes one T cell receptor beta chain. This receptor's antigen is unknown. No base-level quality is on record; no much larger clone is a single base apart. The CDR3 regions of human TCRbeta chains were analyzed by immunosequencing. The authors' analysis ran thus. TCRs in the repertoires were compared against a reference library of SARS-CoV-2-specific TCRs that had been generated with the MIRA antigen-specificity platform. Breadth was defined as the fraction of unique TCRs that were SARS-CoV-2-associated, and depth was defined as the fraction of total T cells that were SARS-CoV-2-associated. Each spike-specific TCR was assigned to its reactive spike region and to a CD4 or CD8 class using the MIRA data. Log10-transformed breadth and depth values were compared by one-way ANOVA with Sidak's multiple comparisons tests. In TCRdb, the immuneACCESS table is reduced to in-frame sequences with V and J assigned. These tables do not hold every clone; where another copy was compared, an unresolved V gene accounts for under half, and the others remain unexplained. V and J calls and clone size are given by that table; D and trimming were obtained from the DNA. Recorded for this sample are some 170,000 clones; about 90% of them occurred a single time. Of the sample, 3.5% to 5.5% is held by the ten largest clones.

This entry comes from a study of T cell responses to AZD1222 COVID-19 vaccine (dated by TCRdb to about 2021). Background on the whole study: A total of approximately 230 trial participants underwent TCR sequencing, of whom 200 to 220 received two doses of AZD1222 and 26 received two doses of the MenACWY control vaccine. Trial participants were enrolled by age into 18-55, 56-69 and 70-plus year subgroups, with around 140, 26 and 57 TCR-sequenced participants respectively.

The germline V gene encodes CDR1 WSHSY and CDR2 SAAADI. V is reduced by 5 bases and J by 6 bases, leaving a spacing of 13 bases between them. The CDR3, from cysteine to phenylalanine, totals 13 residues. The sequence is cut down to CDR3 DNA, 39 bases in frame from base 1. The time point label of this sample denotes: about 28 days (+/-7) after the second vaccine dose. The intended sense of this specimen's treatment or condition label: meningococcal conjugate vaccine given as trial control. Vaccinee samples came from UK trials COV001 and COV002, including a single-blind randomized controlled phase 2/3 trial of AZD1222 (ChAdOx1 nCoV-19) in healthy adults. For TCRbeta chain sequencing, PBMC samples from trial participants were taken at day 0 and at day 28 after the second dose. What the study reported, not specific to this receptor: Vaccine-associated CD4 TCRs spanned the whole spike protein, with dominant responses in regions 160-218 and 743-854. Because no day 14 peak-response samples were available, repertoires were characterized only after the peak T cell response. In the small 56-69-year group, the increase in depth fell short of significance, most likely because of low power. After two AZD1222 doses, both the breadth and the depth of spike-specific TCRs were significantly higher than at day 0 and than in MenACWY recipients. Participants were mostly white British and included more females than males, and it was suggested by the authors that clonal diversity may have been underestimated. Epitopes outside the regions mutated in the B.1.351 and B.1.1.7 variants were reportedly recognized by nearly half of the unique spike-specific TCRs. Conclusions about previously exposed vaccinees were limited because only six AZD1222 recipients were SARS-CoV-2 seropositive at baseline.

The chain is encoded by TRBV10-2 joined to TRBJ1-2; the D gene is perhaps TRBD1, on 5 matching bases. The sample was peripheral blood, taken 28 days after the second dose of the MenACWY control vaccine. The receptor was derived from an adult who received the MenACWY meningococcal vaccine as a control. The CDR3 protein is CASSPGGADGYTF. The nucleotides are TGCGCCAGCAGTCCAGGAGGGGCGGATGGCTACACCTTC.